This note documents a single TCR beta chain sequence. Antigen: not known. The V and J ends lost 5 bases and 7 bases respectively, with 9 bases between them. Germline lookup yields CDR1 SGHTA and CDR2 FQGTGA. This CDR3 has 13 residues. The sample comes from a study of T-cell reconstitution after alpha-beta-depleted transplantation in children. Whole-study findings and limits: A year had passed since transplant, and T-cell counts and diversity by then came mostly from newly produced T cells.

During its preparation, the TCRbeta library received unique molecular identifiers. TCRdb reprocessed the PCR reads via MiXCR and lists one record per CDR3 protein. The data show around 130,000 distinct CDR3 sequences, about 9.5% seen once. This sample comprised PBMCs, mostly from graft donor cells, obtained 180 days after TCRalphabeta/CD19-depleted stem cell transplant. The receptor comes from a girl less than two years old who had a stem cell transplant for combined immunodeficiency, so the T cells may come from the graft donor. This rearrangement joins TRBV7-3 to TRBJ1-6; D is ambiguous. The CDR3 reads CASSLEPNSPLHF. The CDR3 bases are TGTGCCAGCAGCCTAGAACCGAATTCACCCCTCCACTTT.